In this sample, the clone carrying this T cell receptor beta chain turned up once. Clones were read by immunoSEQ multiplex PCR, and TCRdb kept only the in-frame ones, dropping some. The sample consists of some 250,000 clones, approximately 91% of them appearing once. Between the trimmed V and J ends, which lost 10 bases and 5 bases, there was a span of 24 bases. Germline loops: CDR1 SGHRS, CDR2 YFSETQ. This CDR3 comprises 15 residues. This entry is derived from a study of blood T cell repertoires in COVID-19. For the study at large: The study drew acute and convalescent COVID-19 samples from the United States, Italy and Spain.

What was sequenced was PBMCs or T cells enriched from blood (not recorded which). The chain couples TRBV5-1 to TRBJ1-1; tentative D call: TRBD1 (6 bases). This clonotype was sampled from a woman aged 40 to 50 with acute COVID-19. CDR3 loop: CASTLWGGGRTEAFF. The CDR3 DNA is TGCGCCTCGACTTTATGGGGAGGGGGTAGGACTGAAGCTTTCTTT.